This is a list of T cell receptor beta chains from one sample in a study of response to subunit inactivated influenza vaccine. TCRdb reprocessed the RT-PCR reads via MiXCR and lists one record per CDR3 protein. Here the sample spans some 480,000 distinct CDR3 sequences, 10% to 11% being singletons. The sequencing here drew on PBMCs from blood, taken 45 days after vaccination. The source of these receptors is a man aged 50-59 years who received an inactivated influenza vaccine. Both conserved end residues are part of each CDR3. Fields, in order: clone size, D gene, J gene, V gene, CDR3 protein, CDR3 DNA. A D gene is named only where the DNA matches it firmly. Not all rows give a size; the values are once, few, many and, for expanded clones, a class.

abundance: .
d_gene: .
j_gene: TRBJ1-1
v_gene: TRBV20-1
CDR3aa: CSASRGPTEAFF
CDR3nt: TGCAGTGCTAGCCGGGGCCCCACTGAAGCTTTCTTT

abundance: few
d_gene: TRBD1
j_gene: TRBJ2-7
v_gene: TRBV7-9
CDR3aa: CASSPGQGSISYEQYF
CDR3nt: TGTGCCAGCAGCCCGGGACAGGGGTCAATCTCCTACGAGCAGTACTTC

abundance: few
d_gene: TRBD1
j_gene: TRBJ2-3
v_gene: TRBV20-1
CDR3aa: CSATDRVADTQYF
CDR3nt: TGCAGTGCTACTGACAGGGTAGCAGATACGCAGTATTTT

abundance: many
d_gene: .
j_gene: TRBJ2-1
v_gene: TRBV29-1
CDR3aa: CSVDWGGYEQFF
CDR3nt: TGCAGCGTTGATTGGGGGGGCTATGAGCAGTTCTTC

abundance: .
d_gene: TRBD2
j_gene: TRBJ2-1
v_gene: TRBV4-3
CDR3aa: CASSQALAGASNEQFF
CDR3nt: TGCGCCAGCAGCCAAGCTCTAGCGGGGGCTTCCAATGAGCAGTTCTTC

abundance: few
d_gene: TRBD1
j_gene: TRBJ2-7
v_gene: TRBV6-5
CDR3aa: CASSYLPPGGQGNEQYF
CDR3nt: TGTGCCAGCAGTTACTTACCTCCCGGGGGACAGGGGAACGAGCAGTACTTC

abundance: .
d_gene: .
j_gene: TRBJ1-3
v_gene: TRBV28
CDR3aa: CASSLGVAAQVTRRNTIYF
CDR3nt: TGTGCCAGCAGTTTGGGTGTCGCTGCCCAGGTCACTCGGAGAAACACCATATATTTT

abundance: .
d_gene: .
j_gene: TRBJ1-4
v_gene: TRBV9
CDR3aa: CASIHAGNNEKLFF
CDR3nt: TGTGCCAGCATACACGCAGGGAATAATGAAAAACTGTTTTTT

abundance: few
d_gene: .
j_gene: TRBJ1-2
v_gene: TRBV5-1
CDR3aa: CASSINRDGYTF
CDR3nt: TGCGCCAGCAGCATCAACAGGGATGGCTACACCTTC

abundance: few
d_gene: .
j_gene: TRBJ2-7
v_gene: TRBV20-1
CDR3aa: CSALTVGLSYEQYF
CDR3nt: TGCAGTGCTCTGACTGTTGGATTGTCCTACGAGCAGTACTTC

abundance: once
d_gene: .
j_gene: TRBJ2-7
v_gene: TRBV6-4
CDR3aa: CASSGPGPSYEQYF
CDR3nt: TGTGCCAGCAGTGGACCCGGGCCAAGCTACGAGCAGTACTTC

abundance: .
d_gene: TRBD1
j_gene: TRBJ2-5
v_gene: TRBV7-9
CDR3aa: CASSSAGTGYF
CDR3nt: TGTGCCAGCAGCTCAGCCGGGACAGGATACTTC

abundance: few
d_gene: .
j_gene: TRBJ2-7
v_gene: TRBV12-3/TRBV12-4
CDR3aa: CASSIEDVAVEQYF
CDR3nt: TGTGCCAGCAGTATCGAAGACGTGGCTGTGGAGCAGTACTTC

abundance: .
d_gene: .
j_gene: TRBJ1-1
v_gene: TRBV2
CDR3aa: CASLQEASDTEAFF
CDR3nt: TGTGCCAGCCTGCAGGAGGCCTCGGACACTGAAGCTTTCTTT